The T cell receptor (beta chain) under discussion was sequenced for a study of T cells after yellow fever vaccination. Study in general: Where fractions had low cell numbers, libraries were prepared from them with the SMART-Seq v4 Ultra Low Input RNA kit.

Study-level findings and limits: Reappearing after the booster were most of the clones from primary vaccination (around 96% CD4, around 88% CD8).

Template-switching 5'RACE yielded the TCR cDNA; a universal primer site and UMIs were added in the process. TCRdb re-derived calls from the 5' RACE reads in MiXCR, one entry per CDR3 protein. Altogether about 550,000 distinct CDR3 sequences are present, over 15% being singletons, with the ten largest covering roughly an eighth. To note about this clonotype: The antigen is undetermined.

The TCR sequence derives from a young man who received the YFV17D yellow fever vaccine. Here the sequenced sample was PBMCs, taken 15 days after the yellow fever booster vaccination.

CDR3 in amino acids: CSVAQGRSYEQYF. CDR3 coding DNA: TGCAGCGTGGCACAAGGACGGTCCTACGAGCAGTACTTC. The chain recombines TRBV29-1 with TRBJ2-7, with D unclear. The CDR3 sequence is 13 residues long. V lost 6 bases, J lost 1 base, and 13 bases lay in between. The germline V gene encodes CDR1 SQVTM and CDR2 ANQGSEA.